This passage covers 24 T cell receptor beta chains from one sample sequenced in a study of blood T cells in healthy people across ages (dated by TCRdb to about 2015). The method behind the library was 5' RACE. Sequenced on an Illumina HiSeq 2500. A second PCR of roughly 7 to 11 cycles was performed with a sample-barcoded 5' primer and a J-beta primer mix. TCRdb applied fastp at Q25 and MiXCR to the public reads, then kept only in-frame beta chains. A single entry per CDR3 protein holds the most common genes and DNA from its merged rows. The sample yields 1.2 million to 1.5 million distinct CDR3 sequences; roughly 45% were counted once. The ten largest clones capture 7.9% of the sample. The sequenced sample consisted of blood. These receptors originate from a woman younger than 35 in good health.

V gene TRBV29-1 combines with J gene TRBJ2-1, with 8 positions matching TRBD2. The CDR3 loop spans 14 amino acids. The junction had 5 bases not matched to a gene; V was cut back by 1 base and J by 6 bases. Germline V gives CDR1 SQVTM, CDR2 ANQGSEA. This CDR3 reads CSVEGNGRVNEQFF. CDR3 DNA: TGCAGCGTTGAAGGTAACGGGAGGGTCAATGAGCAGTTCTTC.

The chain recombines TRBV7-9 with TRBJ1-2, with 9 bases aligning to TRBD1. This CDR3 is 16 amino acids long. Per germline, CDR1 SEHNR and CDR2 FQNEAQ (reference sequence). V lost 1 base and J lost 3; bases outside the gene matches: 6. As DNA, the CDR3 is TGTGCCAGCAGCTTAGGAGGGACAGGGATCGACTATGGCTACACCTTC. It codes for CASSLGGTGIDYGYTF.

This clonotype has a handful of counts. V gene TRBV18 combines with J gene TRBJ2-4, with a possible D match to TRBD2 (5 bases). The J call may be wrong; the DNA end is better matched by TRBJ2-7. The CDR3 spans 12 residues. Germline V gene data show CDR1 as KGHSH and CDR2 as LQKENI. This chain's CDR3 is CASSLWEYEQYF. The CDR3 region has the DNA TGTGCCAGCTCACTTTGGGAGTACGAGCAGTACTTC.

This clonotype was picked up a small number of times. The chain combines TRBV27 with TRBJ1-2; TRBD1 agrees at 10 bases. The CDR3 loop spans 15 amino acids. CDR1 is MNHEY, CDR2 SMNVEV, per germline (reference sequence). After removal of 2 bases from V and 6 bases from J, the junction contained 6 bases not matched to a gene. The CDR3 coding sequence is TGTGCCAGCAGTTTAGGACAGGGGGGACGGGATGGCTACACCTTC. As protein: CASSLGQGGRDGYTF.

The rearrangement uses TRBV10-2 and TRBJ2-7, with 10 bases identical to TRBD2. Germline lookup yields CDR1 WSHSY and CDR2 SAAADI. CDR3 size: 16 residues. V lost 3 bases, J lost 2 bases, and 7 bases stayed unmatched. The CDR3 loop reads CASSDPSGRAPYEQYF. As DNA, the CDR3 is TGCGCCAGCAGTGACCCGAGCGGGAGGGCCCCCTACGAGCAGTACTTC.

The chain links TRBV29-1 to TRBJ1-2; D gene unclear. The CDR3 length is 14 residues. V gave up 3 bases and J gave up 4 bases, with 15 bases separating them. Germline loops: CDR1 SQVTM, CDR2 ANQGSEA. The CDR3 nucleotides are TGCAGCGTTGATACGGCAGGTGGTAGCTATGGCTACACCTTC. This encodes CSVDTAGGSYGYTF.

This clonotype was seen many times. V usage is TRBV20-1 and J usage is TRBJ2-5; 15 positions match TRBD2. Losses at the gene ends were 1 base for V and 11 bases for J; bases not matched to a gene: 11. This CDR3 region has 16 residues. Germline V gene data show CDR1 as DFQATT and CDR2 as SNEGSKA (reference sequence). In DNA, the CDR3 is TGCAGTGCTAGAGGCTACGGACTAGCGGGAGGGAATGAGCAGTACTTC. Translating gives CSARGYGLAGGNEQYF.

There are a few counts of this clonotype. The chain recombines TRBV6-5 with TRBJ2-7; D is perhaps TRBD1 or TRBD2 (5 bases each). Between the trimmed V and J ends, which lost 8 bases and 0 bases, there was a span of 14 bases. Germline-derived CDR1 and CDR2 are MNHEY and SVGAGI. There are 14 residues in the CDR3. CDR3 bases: TGTGCCAGCTCCTCAGGGAGTAACTCCTACGAGCAGTACTTC. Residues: CASSSGSNSYEQYF.

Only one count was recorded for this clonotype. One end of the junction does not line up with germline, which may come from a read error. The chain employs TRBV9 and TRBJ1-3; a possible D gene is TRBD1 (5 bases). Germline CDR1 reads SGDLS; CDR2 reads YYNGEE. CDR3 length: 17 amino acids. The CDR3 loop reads CASSPGTLNDPGSTIYF. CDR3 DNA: TGTGCCAGCAGCCCCGGGACCCTCAACGATCCTGGAAGCACCATATATTTT.

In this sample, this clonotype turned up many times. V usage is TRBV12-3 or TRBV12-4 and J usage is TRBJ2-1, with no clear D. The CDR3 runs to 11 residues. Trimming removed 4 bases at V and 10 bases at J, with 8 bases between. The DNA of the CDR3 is TGTGCCAGCAGTTCCCACGCGGAGCAGTTCTTC. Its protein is CASSSHAEQFF.

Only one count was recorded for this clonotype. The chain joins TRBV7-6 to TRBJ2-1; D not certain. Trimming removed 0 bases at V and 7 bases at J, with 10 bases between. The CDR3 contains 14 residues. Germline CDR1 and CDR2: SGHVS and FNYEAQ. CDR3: CASSLAFARNEQFF. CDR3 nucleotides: TGTGCCAGCAGCTTAGCTTTCGCGCGGAATGAGCAGTTCTTC.

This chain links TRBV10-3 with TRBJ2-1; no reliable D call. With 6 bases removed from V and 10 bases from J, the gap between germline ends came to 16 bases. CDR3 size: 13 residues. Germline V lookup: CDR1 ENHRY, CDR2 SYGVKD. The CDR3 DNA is TGTGCCATCAGCGCGCCAGACTTCCTGGAGCAGTTCTTC. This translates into CAISAPDFLEQFF.

In DNA, the CDR3 is TGCAGTGCTATCGGTTTGGAGGCTATAGACAATGAGCAGTTCTTC. The encoded protein is CSAIGLEAIDNEQFF. The chain uses TRBV20-1 and TRBJ2-1, with D possibly TRBD2 on 5 matching bases. Germline CDR1 and CDR2: DFQATT and SNEGSKA (reference sequence). The CDR3 consists of 15 residues. The V gene lost 4 bases and the J gene lost 5 bases, with 18 bases spanning the gap.

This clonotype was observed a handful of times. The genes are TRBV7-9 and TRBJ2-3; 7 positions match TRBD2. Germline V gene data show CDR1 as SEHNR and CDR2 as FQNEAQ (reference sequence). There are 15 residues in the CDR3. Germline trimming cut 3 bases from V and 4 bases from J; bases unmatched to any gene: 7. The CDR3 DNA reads TGTGCCAGCAGCTTGGACGAGCGGGGTCCAGATACGCAGTATTTT. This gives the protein CASSLDERGPDTQYF. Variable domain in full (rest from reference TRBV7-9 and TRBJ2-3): DTGVSQNPRHKITKRGQNVTFRCDPISEHNRLYWYRQTLGQGPEFLTYFQNEAQLEKSRLLSDRFSAERPKGSFSTLEIQRTEQGDSAMYLCASSLDERGPDTQYFGPGTRLTVL.

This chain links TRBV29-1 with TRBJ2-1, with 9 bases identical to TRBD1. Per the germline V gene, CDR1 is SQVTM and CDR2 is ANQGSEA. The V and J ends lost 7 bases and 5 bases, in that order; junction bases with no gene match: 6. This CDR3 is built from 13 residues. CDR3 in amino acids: CSAGTGLNNEQFF. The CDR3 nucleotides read TGCAGCGCGGGGACAGGGCTGAACAATGAGCAGTTCTTC.

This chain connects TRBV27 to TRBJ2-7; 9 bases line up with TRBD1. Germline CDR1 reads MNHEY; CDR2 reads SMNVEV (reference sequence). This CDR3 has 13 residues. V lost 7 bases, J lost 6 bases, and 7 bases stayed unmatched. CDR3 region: CASTTGGLGEQYF. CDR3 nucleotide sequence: TGTGCCAGCACGACAGGGGGTTTGGGCGAGCAGTACTTC.

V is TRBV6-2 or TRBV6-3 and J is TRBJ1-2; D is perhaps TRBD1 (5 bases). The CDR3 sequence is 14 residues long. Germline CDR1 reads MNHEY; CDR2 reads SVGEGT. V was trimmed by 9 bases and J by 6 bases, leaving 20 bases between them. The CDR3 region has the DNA TGTGCCAGTCTGTTGGACGGGGGGGTGAATGGCTACACCTTC. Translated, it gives CASLLDGGVNGYTF.

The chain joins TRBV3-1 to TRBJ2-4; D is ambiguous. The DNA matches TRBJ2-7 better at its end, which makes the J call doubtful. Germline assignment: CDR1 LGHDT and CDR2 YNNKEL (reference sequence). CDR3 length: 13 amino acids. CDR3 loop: CASSPHRWYEQYF. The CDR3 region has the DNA TGTGCCAGCAGCCCCCACCGGTGGTACGAGCAGTACTTC.

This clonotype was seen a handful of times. The CDR3: CASSQDLRNRGVNEQFF. The CDR3 coding sequence is TGTGCCAGCAGCCAAGATCTTCGGAACAGGGGGGTGAATGAGCAGTTCTTC. The chain combines TRBV4-2 with TRBJ2-1; the match to TRBD1 covers 8 bases. Germline CDR1 LGHNA, CDR2 YNFKEQ. Trimming cost V 0 bases and J 7 bases; bases outside gene matches: 11. The CDR3 consists of 17 residues.

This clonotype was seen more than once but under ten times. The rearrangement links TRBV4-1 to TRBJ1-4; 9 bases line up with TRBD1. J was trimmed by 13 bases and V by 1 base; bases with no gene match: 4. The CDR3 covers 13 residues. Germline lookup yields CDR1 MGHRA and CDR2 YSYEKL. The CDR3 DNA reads TGCGCCAGCAGCCAAGGGGACAGGGACCGACTGTTTTTT. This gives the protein CASSQGDRDRLFF.

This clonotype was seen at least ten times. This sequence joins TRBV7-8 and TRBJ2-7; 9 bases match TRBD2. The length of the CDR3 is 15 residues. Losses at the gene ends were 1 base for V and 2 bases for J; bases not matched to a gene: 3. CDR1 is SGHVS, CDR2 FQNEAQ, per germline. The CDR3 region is CASSLVLAGTYEQYF. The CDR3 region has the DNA TGTGCCAGCAGCTTAGTCCTAGCGGGGACCTACGAGCAGTACTTC.

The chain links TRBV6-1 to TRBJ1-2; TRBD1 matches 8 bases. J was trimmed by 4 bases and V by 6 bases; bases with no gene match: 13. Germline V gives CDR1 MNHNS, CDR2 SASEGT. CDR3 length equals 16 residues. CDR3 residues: CASRNRGAKTFYGYTF. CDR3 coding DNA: TGTGCCAGCAGAAACAGGGGGGCGAAAACTTTCTATGGCTACACCTTC.

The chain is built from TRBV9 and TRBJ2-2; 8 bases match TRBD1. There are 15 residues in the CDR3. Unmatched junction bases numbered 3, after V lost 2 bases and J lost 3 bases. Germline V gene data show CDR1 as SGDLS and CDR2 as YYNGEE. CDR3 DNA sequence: TGTGCCAGCAGCGTCGGACAGGGATACACCGGGGAGCTGTTTTTT. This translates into CASSVGQGYTGELFF. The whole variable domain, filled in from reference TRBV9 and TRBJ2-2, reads DSGVTQTPKHLITATGQRVTLRCSPRSGDLSVYWYQQSLDQGLQFLIQYYNGEERAKGNILERFSAQQFPDLHSELNLSSLELGDSALYFCASSVGQGYTGELFFGEGSRLTVL.

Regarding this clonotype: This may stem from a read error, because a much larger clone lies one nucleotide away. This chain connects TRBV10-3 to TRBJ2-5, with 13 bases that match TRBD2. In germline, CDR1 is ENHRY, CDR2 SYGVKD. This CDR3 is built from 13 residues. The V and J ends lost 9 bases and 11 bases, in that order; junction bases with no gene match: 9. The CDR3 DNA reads TGTGCCATGGGGACTAGCGGGAACAATGAGCAGTACTTC. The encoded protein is CAMGTSGNNEQYF.